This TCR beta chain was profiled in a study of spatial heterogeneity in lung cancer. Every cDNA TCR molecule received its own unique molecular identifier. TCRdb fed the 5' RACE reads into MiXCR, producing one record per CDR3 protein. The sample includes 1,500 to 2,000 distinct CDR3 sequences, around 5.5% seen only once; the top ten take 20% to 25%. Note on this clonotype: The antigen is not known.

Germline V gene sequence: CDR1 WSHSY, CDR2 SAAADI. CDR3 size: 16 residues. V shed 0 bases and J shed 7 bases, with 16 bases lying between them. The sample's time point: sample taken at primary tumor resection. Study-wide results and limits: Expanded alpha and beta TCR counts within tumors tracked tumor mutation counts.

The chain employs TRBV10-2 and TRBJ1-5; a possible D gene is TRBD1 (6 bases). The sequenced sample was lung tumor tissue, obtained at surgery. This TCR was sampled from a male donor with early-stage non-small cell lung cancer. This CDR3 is CASSESTWAGQQPQHF. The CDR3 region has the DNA TGCGCCAGCAGTGAGTCGACCTGGGCAGGACAGCAGCCCCAGCATTTT.